These T cell receptor beta chains were read from a single sample in a study of T cell repertoires in cytomegalovirus infection. TCRdb recomputed calls from the reads with MiXCR, one row per CDR3 protein. The sample gives about 770,000 distinct CDR3 sequences, almost 30% of which show up once; approximately 14% is in the top ten. What these receptors recognize is not known. Source: cultured CD8+ T cells from PBMCs, taken from culture after CMV antigen stimulation. These receptors were taken from a human donor in good health (CMV status not recorded). Some clones in this sample may be carry-over from other donors' samples. Each CDR3 is given with its conserved first and last residue. The order of the fields is CDR3 protein, CDR3 DNA, V gene, D gene, clone size, J gene. A D gene is named only where the DNA matches it firmly. Rows give clone size only sometimes, using once, few, many, or a class for an expanded clone.

CDR3 protein: CASRQGQPYGYTF
CDR3 DNA: TGTGCCAGCAGGCAGGGACAGCCTTATGGCTACACCTTC
V gene: TRBV6-6
D gene: TRBD1
clone size: .
J gene: TRBJ1-2

CDR3 protein: CATSDSSWGQRLASGNTIYF
CDR3 DNA: TGTGCCACCAGTGATTCGTCGTGGGGACAGCGCCTAGCCTCTGGAAACACCATATATTTT
V gene: TRBV24-1
D gene: TRBD1
clone size: few
J gene: TRBJ1-3

CDR3 protein: CAMSSGGANEQFF
CDR3 DNA: TGTGCCATGTCTAGCGGGGGGGCGAATGAGCAGTTCTTC
V gene: TRBV12-3/TRBV12-4
D gene: TRBD2
clone size: few
J gene: TRBJ2-1

CDR3 protein: CASSLRGVGGNTDTQYF
CDR3 DNA: TGTGCCAGCAGCTTAAGGGGTGTAGGGGGAAACACAGATACGCAGTATTTT
V gene: TRBV7-6
D gene: .
clone size: many
J gene: TRBJ2-3

CDR3 protein: CSARSTGGFTDTQYF
CDR3 DNA: TGCAGTGCTAGATCGACCGGAGGGTTCACAGATACGCAGTATTTT
V gene: TRBV20-1
D gene: .
clone size: .
J gene: TRBJ2-3

CDR3 protein: CASSYAFAYEQYF
CDR3 DNA: TGTGCCAGCAGTTACGCTTTCGCCTACGAGCAGTACTTC
V gene: TRBV6-5
D gene: .
clone size: few
J gene: TRBJ2-7

CDR3 protein: CASSLAGQGWYSPLHF
CDR3 DNA: TGTGCCAGCAGCTTAGCCGGCCAGGGGTGGTATTCACCCCTCCACTTT
V gene: TRBV7-2
D gene: .
clone size: .
J gene: TRBJ1-6

CDR3 protein: CASSISVGTYNEQFF
CDR3 DNA: TGTGCCAGTAGTATTTCGGTGGGGACCTACAATGAGCAGTTCTTC
V gene: TRBV19
D gene: .
clone size: .
J gene: TRBJ2-1

CDR3 protein: CASSGTSGAPLYTQYF
CDR3 DNA: TGTGCCAGCAGCGGGACTAGCGGGGCCCCCCTCTATACGCAGTATTTT
V gene: TRBV9
D gene: TRBD2
clone size: many
J gene: TRBJ2-3

CDR3 protein: CASSWESRNFRNGYTF
CDR3 DNA: TGTGCCAGCAGCTGGGAGTCGAGGAACTTTCGGAATGGCTACACCTTC
V gene: TRBV5-4
D gene: .
clone size: .
J gene: TRBJ1-2

CDR3 protein: CASRQGQGRDTEAFF
CDR3 DNA: TGTGCCAGCAGACAAGGACAGGGTAGGGACACTGAAGCTTTCTTT
V gene: TRBV6-5
D gene: TRBD1
clone size: few
J gene: TRBJ1-1

CDR3 protein: CASSSRGKLFF
CDR3 DNA: TGTGCCAGCAGCTCCCGGGGAAAACTGTTTTTT
V gene: TRBV7-4
D gene: .
clone size: few
J gene: TRBJ1-4

CDR3 protein: CASSILHEGHTF
CDR3 DNA: TGTGCCAGTAGTATTTTGCATGAGGGACACACCTTC
V gene: TRBV19
D gene: .
clone size: few
J gene: TRBJ1-2

CDR3 protein: CASSRGQGALQETQYF
CDR3 DNA: TGTGCCAGCAGTCGGGGACAGGGGGCGCTCCAAGAGACCCAGTACTTC
V gene: TRBV7-6
D gene: TRBD1
clone size: many
J gene: TRBJ2-5

CDR3 protein: CASSQDREYQETQYF
CDR3 DNA: TGCGCCAGCAGCCAAGATCGAGAGTACCAAGAGACCCAGTACTTC
V gene: TRBV4-3
D gene: .
clone size: .
J gene: TRBJ2-5

CDR3 protein: CASSWLKGDGETQYF
CDR3 DNA: TGTGCCAGCAGCTGGCTAAAGGGGGACGGGGAGACCCAGTACTTC
V gene: TRBV7-6
D gene: .
clone size: .
J gene: TRBJ2-5

CDR3 protein: CASSLDWERNTEAFF
CDR3 DNA: TGCGCCAGCAGCTTGGACTGGGAAAGAAACACTGAAGCTTTCTTT
V gene: TRBV5-1
D gene: .
clone size: .
J gene: TRBJ1-1

CDR3 protein: CASSLGPASQPQHF
CDR3 DNA: TGTGCCAGCAGTTTGGGACCCGCAAGTCAGCCCCAGCATTTT
V gene: TRBV27
D gene: .
clone size: few
J gene: TRBJ1-5

CDR3 protein: CASNGASGESQETQYF
CDR3 DNA: TGTGCCAGCAACGGCGCTAGCGGGGAGAGCCAAGAGACCCAGTACTTC
V gene: TRBV2
D gene: TRBD2
clone size: few
J gene: TRBJ2-5

CDR3 protein: CASSLGMGQPQHF
CDR3 DNA: TGTGCCAGCAGTTTAGGTATGGGCCAGCCCCAGCATTTT
V gene: TRBV12-3/TRBV12-4
D gene: .
clone size: .
J gene: TRBJ1-5

CDR3 protein: CASSQDRGLAGEQFF
CDR3 DNA: TGTGCCAGCAGCCAGGACAGGGGACTAGCGGGTGAGCAGTTCTTC
V gene: TRBV27
D gene: TRBD2
clone size: .
J gene: TRBJ2-1

CDR3 protein: CASSAESYEQYF
CDR3 DNA: TGTGCCAGCAGTGCTGAGTCCTACGAGCAGTACTTC
V gene: TRBV25-1
D gene: .
clone size: .
J gene: TRBJ2-7

CDR3 protein: CASSYPPSTPTSTDTQYF
CDR3 DNA: TGTGCCAGCAGTTACCCTCCGTCGACACCCACAAGCACAGATACGCAGTATTTT
V gene: TRBV6-6
D gene: .
clone size: .
J gene: TRBJ2-3

CDR3 protein: CASSFWQGNNSPLHF
CDR3 DNA: TGTGCCAGCAGCTTTTGGCAGGGTAACAATTCACCCCTCCACTTT
V gene: TRBV13
D gene: .
clone size: once
J gene: TRBJ1-6

CDR3 protein: CASSLARERGQPQHF
CDR3 DNA: TGTGCCAGCAGTTTGGCCAGGGAGAGAGGTCAGCCCCAGCATTTT
V gene: TRBV12-3/TRBV12-4
D gene: .
clone size: few
J gene: TRBJ1-5

CDR3 protein: CSVLSEPGPRDTQYF
CDR3 DNA: TGCAGCGTTCTGTCGGAACCGGGCCCAAGGGATACGCAGTATTTT
V gene: TRBV29-1
D gene: .
clone size: few
J gene: TRBJ2-3

CDR3 protein: CASSPNRGGNEKLFF
CDR3 DNA: TGTGCCAGTAGTCCAAACAGGGGAGGAAATGAAAAACTGTTTTTT
V gene: TRBV19
D gene: TRBD1
clone size: .
J gene: TRBJ1-4

CDR3 protein: CASSGRQGPNTEAFF
CDR3 DNA: TGTGCCAGCAGCGGCCGACAGGGTCCGAACACTGAAGCTTTCTTT
V gene: TRBV7-9
D gene: TRBD1
clone size: few
J gene: TRBJ1-1

CDR3 protein: CASSPLDTSNTEAFF
CDR3 DNA: TGCGCCAGCAGCCCTCTGGACACTTCTAACACTGAAGCTTTCTTT
V gene: TRBV4-1
D gene: .
clone size: .
J gene: TRBJ1-1

CDR3 protein: CASRAPGSKNIQYF
CDR3 DNA: TGTGCCAGCAGGGCCCCCGGATCCAAAAACATTCAGTACTTC
V gene: TRBV27
D gene: .
clone size: few
J gene: TRBJ2-4

CDR3 protein: CASSQDLELAGLMNFQETQYF
CDR3 DNA: TGTGCCAGCAGCCAAGATCTTGAGCTAGCGGGGCTCATGAACTTCCAAGAGACCCAGTACTTC
V gene: TRBV14
D gene: TRBD2
clone size: .
J gene: TRBJ2-5

CDR3 protein: CASSPPGGWSNQPQHF
CDR3 DNA: TGTGCCAGCAGCCCCCCAGGGGGCTGGAGCAATCAGCCCCAGCATTTT
V gene: TRBV7-8
D gene: TRBD1
clone size: few
J gene: TRBJ1-5

CDR3 protein: CASTAKVGFSTNEKLFF
CDR3 DNA: TGTGCCAGTACCGCCAAGGTCGGGTTTTCAACTAATGAAAAACTGTTTTTT
V gene: TRBV19
D gene: .
clone size: .
J gene: TRBJ1-4

CDR3 protein: CASSQPGFSTDTQYF
CDR3 DNA: TGCGCCAGCAGCCAACCAGGGTTTTCGACAGATACGCAGTATTTT
V gene: TRBV4-1
D gene: .
clone size: many
J gene: TRBJ2-3

CDR3 protein: CASSWTGGSDTQYF
CDR3 DNA: TGTGCCAGCAGCTGGACAGGGGGATCAGATACGCAGTATTTT
V gene: TRBV7-6
D gene: TRBD1
clone size: many
J gene: TRBJ2-3

CDR3 protein: CAVLIIVGTEAFF
CDR3 DNA: TGTGCCGTCTTAATCATCGTTGGCACTGAAGCTTTCTTT
V gene: TRBV6-6
D gene: .
clone size: few
J gene: TRBJ1-1

CDR3 protein: CSASGEAYNSPLHF
CDR3 DNA: TGCAGTGCTAGTGGGGAAGCCTATAATTCACCCCTCCACTTT
V gene: TRBV20-1
D gene: .
clone size: .
J gene: TRBJ1-6

CDR3 protein: CASSFLGDRGRETQYF
CDR3 DNA: TGTGCCAGCAGCTTTCTCGGGGACAGGGGGAGGGAGACCCAGTACTTC
V gene: TRBV7-9
D gene: TRBD1
clone size: .
J gene: TRBJ2-5

CDR3 protein: CASSARDWDIQYF
CDR3 DNA: TGTGCCAGCAGCGCCCGGGACTGGGACATTCAGTACTTC
V gene: TRBV7-6
D gene: .
clone size: .
J gene: TRBJ2-4

CDR3 protein: CASSLERNDYTYKQYF
CDR3 DNA: TGTGCCAGCAGTTTAGAGCGAAACGATTACACCTACAAGCAGTACTTC
V gene: TRBV12-3/TRBV12-4
D gene: .
clone size: .
J gene: TRBJ2-7

CDR3 protein: CASSLVYGGARGMDTQYF
CDR3 DNA: TGTGCCAGCAGCTTAGTATATGGTGGGGCCAGGGGAATGGACACGCAGTATTTT
V gene: TRBV11-2
D gene: .
clone size: .
J gene: TRBJ2-3